This T cell receptor (beta chain) was sequenced during a study of radiotherapy plus CTLA-4 blockade in lung cancer. CDR3 length: 14 residues. Germline-derived CDR1 and CDR2 are SGHTA and FQGNSA. Trimming shortened V by 4 bases and J by 11 bases, and 15 bases separated the two germline ends. This clone was counted a few times. The data were produced by immunoSEQ multiplex PCR, yet TCRdb's version contains in-frame clones alone and is incomplete. The table lists some 100,000 clones, about 83% of them singletons. This clonotype was sampled from a human donor with non-small cell lung cancer who had a partial response to radiotherapy plus ipilimumab. This specimen consisted of peripheral blood, obtained from a patient treated with radiotherapy plus ipilimumab. V is TRBV7-2 and J is TRBJ1-6; D call uncertain. CDR3 DNA sequence: TGTGCCAGCAGCTCGGCCTTCCGGGGTACACCCCTCCACTTT. Residues: CASSSAFRGTPLHF.